This is a list of T cell receptor beta chains from one sample in a study of regulatory T cells in long-lasting Graves disease. TCRdb reprocessed the multiplex PCR reads via MiXCR and lists one record per CDR3 protein. The sample consists of around 250,000 distinct CDR3 sequences, 20% to 25% of them appearing once. The sequenced sample was peripheral blood mononuclear cells (PBMCs), obtained at new diagnosis, from a patient treated with antithyroid drugs. These receptors all come from a female donor with Graves disease. Both conserved end residues are part of each CDR3. D genes are given only for firm matches. Expanded clones get a size class; other rows say once, few or many, or leave the size out.

V gene	D gene	clone size	J gene	CDR3 protein	CDR3 DNA
TRBV24-1	TRBD2	many	TRBJ2-7	CATSDPSTSGSGEQYF	TGTGCCACCAGTGATCCATCGACTAGCGGGAGCGGCGAGCAGTACTTC
TRBV3-1	TRBD2	many	TRBJ2-3	CASSQGGLAGGTDTQYF	TGTGCCAGCAGCCAAGGAGGACTAGCGGGAGGGACAGATACGCAGTATTTT
TRBV5-6	-	many	TRBJ1-6	CASSPRTDNSPLHF	TGTGCCAGCAGCCCACGGACAGATAATTCACCCCTCCACTTT
TRBV6-1	-	many	TRBJ1-2	CASRPPVWQGKYGYTF	TGTGCCAGCAGACCACCTGTTTGGCAGGGGAAGTATGGCTACACCTTC
TRBV27	-	many	TRBJ1-2	CASSLNRDSGYTF	TGTGCCAGCAGTTTGAACAGGGATAGTGGCTACACCTTC
TRBV12-3/TRBV12-4	-	many	TRBJ2-5	CASSSDREETQYF	TGTGCCAGCAGCTCCGACAGAGAAGAGACCCAGTACTTC
TRBV6-2/TRBV6-3	TRBD2	many	TRBJ2-7	CASSYSGLAPYEQYF	TGTGCCAGCAGTTACTCGGGACTAGCCCCCTACGAGCAGTACTTC
TRBV28	-	many	TRBJ2-7	CASRDTLRYEQYF	TGTGCCAGCCGGGACACCCTTCGCTACGAGCAGTACTTC
TRBV12-3/TRBV12-4	TRBD1	many	TRBJ1-2	CASSQGGSYGYTF	TGTGCCAGCAGTCAGGGGGGCTCGTATGGCTACACCTTC
TRBV12-3/TRBV12-4	-	many	TRBJ2-2	CASSLDSCTGELFF	TGTGCCAGCAGTCTGGACAGCTGCACCGGGGAGCTGTTTTTT
TRBV27	TRBD1	many	TRBJ1-6	CASSGGTAADSPLHF	TGTGCCAGCAGTGGGGGGACAGCGGCCGACTCACCCCTCCACTTT
TRBV14	-	-	TRBJ2-7	CASSQFVTFRGLDEQYF	TGTGCCAGCAGCCAATTTGTAACTTTCCGGGGCTTGGACGAGCAGTACTTC
TRBV15	-	many	TRBJ2-7	CATSRGGYYEQYF	TGTGCCACCAGCAGAGGAGGGTACTACGAGCAGTACTTC
TRBV24-1	-	-	TRBJ2-3	CATRGAGDTQYF	TGTGCCACCAGAGGGGCCGGGGATACGCAGTATTTT
TRBV12-3/TRBV12-4	-	few	TRBJ1-2	CASSLGTRGRGYTF	TGTGCCAGCAGTTTGGGCACCCGGGGGCGCGGCTACACCTTC
TRBV7-9	-	many	TRBJ1-1	CASSPPGPEAFF	TGTGCCAGCAGCCCCCCCGGCCCTGAAGCTTTCTTT
TRBV6-5	-	many	TRBJ2-2	CASSYSGGRHTGELFF	TGTGCCAGCAGTTACTCTGGCGGGCGTCACACCGGGGAGCTGTTTTTT
TRBV2	TRBD1	-	TRBJ2-7	CASSERQGPYEQYF	TGTGCCAGCAGTGAACGACAGGGCCCCTACGAGCAGTACTTC
TRBV12-3/TRBV12-4	-	many	TRBJ1-5	CASSLLSPQGNQPQHF	TGTGCCAGCAGTTTATTATCCCCTCAGGGCAATCAGCCCCAGCATTTT
TRBV7-9	TRBD1	-	TRBJ2-1	CASSHRDRINNEQFF	TGTGCCAGCAGCCACCGGGACAGAATTAACAATGAGCAGTTCTTC
TRBV11-2	-	many	TRBJ2-1	CASSSWGTVGNEQFF	TGTGCCAGCAGCTCGTGGGGGACGGTGGGCAATGAGCAGTTCTTC
TRBV5-4	-	many	TRBJ2-7	CASSSGSLSSYEQYF	TGTGCCAGCAGCTCCGGGTCCCTAAGTTCCTACGAGCAGTACTTC
TRBV2	TRBD2	many	TRBJ2-5	CASGLAGLDQETQYF	TGTGCCAGTGGACTAGCGGGGCTCGACCAAGAGACCCAGTACTTC
TRBV5-1	TRBD1	many	TRBJ1-4	CASSLGQGSTNEKLFF	TGTGCCAGCAGCCTAGGACAGGGCTCAACTAATGAAAAACTGTTTTTT
TRBV19	TRBD1	many	TRBJ2-5	CASSISGTGSQETQYF	TGTGCCAGTAGTATTTCCGGGACAGGGTCCCAAGAGACCCAGTACTTC
TRBV18	TRBD1	many	TRBJ2-1	CASSPPTGLNEQFF	TGTGCCAGCTCACCACCGACAGGGCTAAATGAGCAGTTCTTC
TRBV20-1	TRBD2	-	TRBJ2-7	CSANQASGRDYEQYF	TGCAGTGCCAACCAAGCTAGCGGGAGGGACTACGAGCAGTACTTC
TRBV24-1	-	many	TRBJ2-3	CATSVYWRRPNTNSDTQYF	TGTGCCACCAGTGTTTACTGGCGCCGACCGAACACGAACTCAGATACGCAGTATTTT
TRBV6-9	-	-	TRBJ1-2	CASSLGGIPYGYTF	TGTGCCAGCAGTTTGGGGGGAATCCCCTATGGCTACACCTTC
TRBV10-3	TRBD1	many	TRBJ2-7	CAIRSGTGYEQYF	TGTGCCATCAGATCCGGGACAGGCTACGAGCAGTACTTC
TRBV12-3/TRBV12-4	TRBD2	-	TRBJ2-5	CASSLARGLAGEQETQYF	TGTGCCAGCAGCCTTGCAAGGGGACTAGCGGGAGAGCAAGAGACCCAGTACTTC
TRBV7-8	TRBD2	many	TRBJ2-3	CASSYHSGKQFDTQYF	TGTGCCAGCAGCTACCATAGCGGGAAACAGTTTGATACGCAGTATTTT
TRBV28	-	many	TRBJ2-7	CASSLSGQTYEQYF	TGTGCCAGCAGCCTGAGTGGGCAGACCTACGAGCAGTACTTC
TRBV5-1	-	many	TRBJ1-5	CASSRDGTNQPQHF	TGCGCCAGCAGCCGGGACGGCACCAATCAGCCCCAGCATTTT
TRBV20-1	-	many	TRBJ2-7	CSASRTRTYEQYF	TGCAGTGCTAGCCGGACAAGAACCTACGAGCAGTACTTC
TRBV12-3/TRBV12-4	TRBD1	many	TRBJ1-6	CASSFRPGGKSPLHF	TGTGCCAGCAGTTTTCGGCCAGGGGGCAAATCACCCCTCCACTTT
TRBV18	TRBD2	many	TRBJ2-3	CASSRASGDTDTQYF	TGTGCCAGCTCACGGGCTAGCGGGGACACAGATACGCAGTATTTT
TRBV28	TRBD1	-	TRBJ1-4	CASSLADRVIEKLFF	TGTGCCAGCAGTTTAGCCGACAGGGTTATTGAAAAACTGTTTTTT
TRBV20-1	-	many	TRBJ2-3	CSVEGSTTDTQYF	TGCAGTGTTGAAGGGTCCACCACAGATACGCAGTATTTT
TRBV7-6	-	many	TRBJ2-3	CASSPMTGGDTQYF	TGTGCCAGCAGCCCAATGACCGGGGGAGATACGCAGTATTTT
TRBV7-2	-	many	TRBJ2-5	CASSPLAARETQYF	TGTGCCAGCAGCCCACTCGCGGCCCGAGAGACCCAGTACTTC
TRBV12-3/TRBV12-4	-	many	TRBJ2-5	CASSFEDKETQYF	TGTGCCAGCAGTTTTGAAGATAAAGAGACCCAGTACTTC
TRBV7-9	-	-	TRBJ2-1	CASSPISAEQFF	TGTGCCAGCAGCCCCATTTCTGCTGAGCAGTTCTTC
TRBV3-1	-	few	TRBJ1-2	CASALIAGGAGGYTF	TGTGCCAGCGCCCTAATAGCGGGGGGCGCGGGCGGCTACACCTTC
TRBV20-1	TRBD2	many	TRBJ2-1	CSARDFLAGGSSYNEQFF	TGCAGTGCTAGAGATTTTCTAGCGGGGGGGAGCTCCTACAATGAGCAGTTCTTC
TRBV19	-	-	TRBJ1-4	CASSSRHQFATNEKLFF	TGTGCCAGTAGTTCTCGACACCAATTTGCAACTAATGAAAAACTGTTTTTT
TRBV7-2	-	many	TRBJ2-1	CASSLERGVNEQFF	TGTGCCAGCAGCTTAGAACGGGGAGTCAATGAGCAGTTCTTC
TRBV19	-	-	TRBJ2-2	CASSQDRPGELFF	TGTGCCAGTAGTCAAGACAGGCCCGGGGAGCTGTTTTTT
TRBV18	-	many	TRBJ1-5	CASSPGEGSGNQPQHF	TGTGCCAGCTCACCCGGGGAGGGATCGGGCAATCAGCCCCAGCATTTT
TRBV5-1	-	many	TRBJ1-3	CATRRGDSGNTIYF	TGCGCCACCCGGAGGGGTGACTCTGGAAACACCATATATTTT
TRBV29-1	TRBD2	many	TRBJ2-1	CSGLAGGFPNEQFF	TGCAGCGGGTTAGCGGGGGGCTTTCCCAATGAGCAGTTCTTC
TRBV5-6	-	few	TRBJ2-2	CASSLGGAGAVGELFF	TGTGCCAGCAGCTTGGGTGGAGCCGGGGCCGTCGGGGAGCTGTTTTTT
TRBV20-1	-	many	TRBJ2-5	CSARDSWDDQETQYF	TGCAGTGCTAGAGATTCCTGGGACGACCAAGAGACCCAGTACTTC
TRBV7-9	TRBD2	many	TRBJ2-7	CASSSGGAVQEQYF	TGTGCCAGCAGCAGCGGGGGGGCCGTGCAAGAGCAGTACTTC
TRBV7-2	TRBD2	-	TRBJ2-3	CASSLGVAGGRVTQYF	TGTGCCAGCAGCTTAGGAGTAGCGGGAGGTCGTGTTACGCAGTATTTT
TRBV27	-	many	TRBJ1-6	CASSGRLNSPLHF	TGTGCCAGCAGTGGCAGGCTTAATTCACCCCTCCACTTT
TRBV27	-	many	TRBJ1-2	CASSLIGGSGYTF	TGTGCCAGCAGTTTAATTGGGGGGAGCGGCTACACCTTC
TRBV4-2	-	few	TRBJ1-4	CASSQDREINEKLFF	TGTGCCAGCAGCCAAGACAGGGAGATTAATGAAAAACTGTTTTTT